The 4 T cell receptor beta chains given below trace back to one sample, sequenced in a study of T cells in Graves' hyperthyroidism and ophthalmopathy. From RNA transcripts, TCR beta CDR3 regions were amplified. HTBI primers were used for first-round RT-PCR of the TCR CDR3. Each CDR3 protein gets one entry after TCRdb re-called the multiplex PCR reads with MiXCR. The table has approximately 630,000 distinct CDR3 sequences, 15% to 20% seen once. Sample: blood. Receptors originate from a woman aged 25 to 45 with Graves' hyperthyroidism.

This clonotype has just a few counts. With a much larger clone just one base away, this may be a read error. The chain has TRBV20-1 and TRBJ2-7; D is possibly TRBD1 (6 bases). This CDR3 region has 13 residues. Germline CDR1 and CDR2: DFQATT and SNEGSKA (reference sequence). The CDR3 reads CGARRRGNYEQYF. In DNA form, the CDR3 reads TGCGGTGCCCGCAGAAGGGGGAACTACGAGCAGTACTTC.

This clonotype was seen ten or more times. The chain has TRBV30 and TRBJ1-2, with 8 bases lining up with TRBD1. Germline CDR1 reads GTSNPN; CDR2 reads SVGIG (reference sequence). The CDR3 loop spans 15 amino acids. Germline trimming cut 5 bases from V and 2 bases from J; bases unmatched to any gene: 10. CDR3 amino acids: CAWYDRGFSNYGYTF. Written as DNA, the CDR3 is TGTGCCTGGTACGACAGGGGATTTTCGAACTATGGCTACACCTTC. Complete variable domain (other parts from reference TRBV30 and TRBJ1-2): SQTIHQWPATLVQPVGSPLSLECTVEGTSNPNLYWYRQAAGRGLQLLFYSVGIGQISSEVPQNLSASRPQDRQFILSSKKLLLSDSGFYLCAWYDRGFSNYGYTFGSGTRLTVV.

The V gene is TRBV19, the J gene TRBJ1-1; the D gene is possibly TRBD1 (5 bases). Between the trimmed V and J ends, which lost 0 bases and 0 bases, there was a span of 8 bases. The CDR3 length is 15 residues. Germline lookup yields CDR1 LNHDA and CDR2 SQIVND (reference sequence). The CDR3 DNA reads TGTGCCAGTAGTATAGATCTACAGGTGAACACTGAAGCTTTCTTT. Translating gives CASSIDLQVNTEAFF.

This clonotype was recorded many times. For the CDR3, the DNA is TGCAGTGCGGACAAATCAGGGTTGAACATTCAGTACTTC. Its translation is CSADKSGLNIQYF. The rearrangement uses TRBV20-1 and TRBJ2-4; a weak D match, TRBD1 (5 bases). CDR1 and CDR2 (germline): DFQATT, SNEGSKA (reference sequence). The CDR3 has 13 residues. The germline V and J ends were trimmed by 6 bases and 7 bases, with 16 bases remaining between them.